A single T cell receptor beta chain is shown here with its context. This same CDR3 is encoded by further DNA sequences in the sample. The data were taken from a study of blood T cell repertoires in COVID-19. For the study at large: Samples came from the United States, Italy and Spain, spanning acute and convalescent COVID-19. In each case, the material was cDNA or gDNA derived from T cells, B-cell-depleted T cells, or PBMCs.

Authors' processing steps: Nucleated cell number was recorded as an estimate derived from reference gene primer amplification. Some clones are missing from TCRdb's copy, which holds only in-frame ones; the method was immunoSEQ multiplex PCR. That table gives V, J and clone size, and the DNA gave D and trimming. The data contain around 110,000 clones, approximately 84% of them singletons. This CDR3 comprises 16 residues. After removal of 5 bases from V and 4 bases from J, the junction contained 10 bases not matched to a gene. CDR1 is SEHNR, CDR2 FQNEAQ, per germline (reference sequence). Source material: peripheral blood. The genes are TRBV7-9 and TRBJ2-2, with TRBD2 matching 7 bases. The receptor's source is a man in his 70s with active or convalescent COVID-19. In nucleotides, the CDR3 is TGTGCCAGCAGCCCCCCCGACACGGGGGGCACCGGGGAGCTGTTTTTT. Its translation is CASSPPDTGGTGELFF.